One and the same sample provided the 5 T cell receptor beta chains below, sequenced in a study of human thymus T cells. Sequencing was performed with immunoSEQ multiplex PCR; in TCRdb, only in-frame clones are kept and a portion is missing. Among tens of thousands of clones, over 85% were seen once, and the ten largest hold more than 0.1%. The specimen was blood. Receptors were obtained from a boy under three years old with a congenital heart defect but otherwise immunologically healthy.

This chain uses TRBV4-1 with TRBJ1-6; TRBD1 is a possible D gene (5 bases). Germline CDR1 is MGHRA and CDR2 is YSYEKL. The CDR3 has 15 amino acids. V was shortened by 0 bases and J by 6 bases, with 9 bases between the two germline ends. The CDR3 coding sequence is TGCGCCAGCAGCCAAGATCGGGGACCTAATTCACCCCTCCACTTT. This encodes CASSQDRGPNSPLHF.

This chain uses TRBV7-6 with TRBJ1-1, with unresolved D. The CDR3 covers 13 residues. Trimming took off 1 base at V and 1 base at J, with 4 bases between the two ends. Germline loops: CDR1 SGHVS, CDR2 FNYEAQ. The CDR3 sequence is CASSLGENTEAFF. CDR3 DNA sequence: TGTGCCAGCAGCTTAGGGGAGAACACTGAAGCTTTCTTT.

CDR3 sequence (DNA): TGCGCCAGCAGCCAAGAAGTATGGGGGAACACTGAAGCTTTCTTT. Amino acid sequence: CASSQEVWGNTEAFF. The chain joins TRBV4-3 to TRBJ1-1, with unresolved D. This CDR3 is 15 amino acids long. V shed 0 bases and J shed 1 base, with 9 bases lying between them. Germline CDR1 LGHNA, CDR2 YSLEER.

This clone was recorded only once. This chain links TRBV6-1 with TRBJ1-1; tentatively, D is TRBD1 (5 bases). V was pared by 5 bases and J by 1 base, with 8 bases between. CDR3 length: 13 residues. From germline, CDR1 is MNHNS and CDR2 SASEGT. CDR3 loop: CASSSQGNTEAFF. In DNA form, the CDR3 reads TGTGCCAGCAGTTCCCAGGGGAACACTGAAGCTTTCTTT.

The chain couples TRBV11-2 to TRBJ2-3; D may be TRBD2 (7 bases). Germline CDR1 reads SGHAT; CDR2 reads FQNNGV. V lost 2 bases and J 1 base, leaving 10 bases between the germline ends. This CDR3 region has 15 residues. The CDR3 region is CASSLPGGRTDTQYF. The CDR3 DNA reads TGTGCCAGCAGCTTACCCGGGGGGCGCACAGATACGCAGTATTTT.